This TCR beta chain was retrieved from a study of OX40 agonist ivuxolimab in advanced cancers. The wider study: With ivuxolimab, an agonistic anti-OX40 (CD134) antibody, patients were treated. Study-wide findings and caveats: At doses 0.1 to 3.0 mg/kg, CD4+ and CD8+ clones expanded.

Germline V lookup: CDR1 SGHNT, CDR2 YYREEE (reference sequence). Trimming shortened V by 3 bases and J by 2 bases, and 16 bases separated the two germline ends. CDR3 length: 16 residues. Libraries were prepared by immunoSEQ multiplex PCR; TCRdb keeps only in-frame clonotypes and omits some of them. The sample lists tens of thousands of clones, around 84% seen once, with 0.9% to 1.2% in the top ten. In this sample, this clone turned up once. Its antigen is unknown. This specimen consisted of CD4+ or CD8+ T cells sorted from blood, obtained in a trial of the OX40 agonist ivuxolimab. This receptor was taken from an adult with an advanced solid tumor such as melanoma, head and neck, liver or kidney cancer. This chain connects TRBV5-4 to TRBJ2-3, with D perhaps given as TRBD1 or TRBD2 (5 bases each). The CDR3 nucleotides read TGTGCCAGCAGCTCCGATTTGGGGACCCTCACAGATACGCAGTATTTT. As protein: CASSSDLGTLTDTQYF.